This T cell receptor beta chain is from a study of cytomegalovirus exposure and HLA in healthy donors. This clone was seen just once. Its antigen remains unidentified. Germline V gene lookup returns CDR1 SGHRS and CDR2 YFSETQ. The germline V and J ends were trimmed by 1 base and 4 bases, with 12 bases remaining between them. The CDR3 runs 15 residues. Overall study findings and caveats: Subsequent analysis revealed that first-cohort TCR clusters tended to co-occur in the 120 or so validation repertoires. Researchers catalogued 150 or so TCR beta chains as cytomegalovirus-associated.

Profiled with immunoSEQ multiplex PCR; TCRdb holds only in-frame clones, not every one. The sample contains some 220,000 clones, approximately 90% of which appear only once. The sample comprised PBMCs. The receptor was derived from a woman under 30 in good health and CMV-seronegative. The chain links TRBV5-1 to TRBJ2-1; perhaps TRBD2 as D (7 bases). CDR3 bases: TGCGCCAGCAGCTTGCGGGCGGGGGCGTACAATGAGCAGTTCTTC. Its translation: CASSLRAGAYNEQFF.